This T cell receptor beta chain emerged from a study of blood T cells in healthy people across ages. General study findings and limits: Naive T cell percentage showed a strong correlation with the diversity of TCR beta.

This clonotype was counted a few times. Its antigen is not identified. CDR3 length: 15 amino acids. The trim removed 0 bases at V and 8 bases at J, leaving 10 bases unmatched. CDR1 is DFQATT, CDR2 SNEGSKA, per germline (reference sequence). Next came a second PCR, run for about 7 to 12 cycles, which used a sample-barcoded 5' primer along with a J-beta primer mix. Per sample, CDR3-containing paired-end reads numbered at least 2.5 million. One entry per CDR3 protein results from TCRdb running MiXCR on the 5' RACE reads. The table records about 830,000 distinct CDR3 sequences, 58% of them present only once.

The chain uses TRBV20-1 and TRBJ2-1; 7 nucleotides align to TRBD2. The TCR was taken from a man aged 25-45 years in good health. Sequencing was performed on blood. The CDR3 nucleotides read TGCAGTGCTAGAGATACTCTAGCGGTGGTGGATGAGCAGTTCTTC. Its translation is CSARDTLAVVDEQFF.